These 22 T cell receptor beta chains were sequenced from one sample in a study of naive and memory T cell subsets. An oligonucleotide containing a UMI was ligated to the 3' end of TCR cDNA. Ligated cDNA underwent four rounds of PCR with nested alpha and beta constant region primers and SP2. TCRdb passed the 5' RACE reads through MiXCR, listing each CDR3 protein once. The sample has 45,000 to 55,000 distinct CDR3 sequences, around 5% seen once. These receptors were collected from a female donor in good health.

The table lists this clonotype with many counts. V and J are TRBV19 and TRBJ2-7; 11 nucleotides line up with TRBD2. V was pared by 4 bases and J by 2 bases, with 4 bases of the junction left unmatched. Germline-derived CDR1 and CDR2 are LNHDA and SQIVND (reference sequence). The CDR3 runs 15 residues. CDR3 in amino acids: CASSSRLAGPYEQYF. DNA for the CDR3: TGTGCCAGTAGTAGTCGACTAGCGGGACCCTACGAGCAGTACTTC.

Many counts were recorded for this clonotype. This chain connects TRBV7-2 to TRBJ2-7; no definite D call. Trimming cost V 4 bases and J 0 bases, with 7 bases left between them. Germline CDR1 is SGHTA and CDR2 is FQGNSA. The CDR3 spans 13 residues. The CDR3 bases are TGTGCCAGCAGCTCAGGTGGCTCCTACGAGCAGTACTTC. Translation gives CASSSGGSYEQYF.

The chain has TRBV12-3 or TRBV12-4 and TRBJ1-1; 9 nucleotides align to TRBD1. The CDR3 extends over 14 amino acids. The J segment lost 0 bases and the V segment lost 6 bases, leaving 2 bases of the junction unmatched. In DNA, the CDR3 is TGTGCCAGCAGCGGACAGGGGATGAACACTGAAGCTTTCTTT. Encoded protein: CASSGQGMNTEAFF.

The V call is TRBV19, the J call TRBJ1-5; D remains ambiguous. This CDR3 has 15 residues. V was pared by 2 bases and J by 5 bases, with 13 bases between. Germline CDR1 LNHDA, CDR2 SQIVND (reference sequence). The CDR3, as DNA: TGTGCCAGTAGTATAAAGCGAGCAGCCGATCAGCCCCAGCATTTT. Its protein product is CASSIKRAADQPQHF.

This clonotype was observed at least ten times. The gene calls are TRBV10-3 and TRBJ2-3; D gene unclear. V lost 3 bases to trimming and J lost 1 base, with 11 bases between them. This CDR3 spans 15 amino acids. Germline V gene data show CDR1 as ENHRY and CDR2 as SYGVKD. As DNA, the CDR3 is TGTGCCATCAGTGACGTGGCGTTTGGCACAGATACGCAGTATTTT. It translates to CAISDVAFGTDTQYF.

This clonotype was counted many times. The rearrangement links TRBV12-5 to TRBJ2-5; D gene unclear. This CDR3 contains 12 residues. V lost 4 bases and J 3 bases, leaving 6 bases between the germline ends. The germline gives CDR1 LGHNT, CDR2 FRNRAP. The CDR3 here is CASGWVEETQYF. As DNA, the CDR3 is TGTGCTAGTGGTTGGGTCGAAGAGACCCAGTACTTC.

This clonotype has ten or more counts. J is TRBJ2-1 and V is TRBV9; D remains unclear. The V end lost 0 bases, the J end lost 4 bases, and 11 bases lay between the germline ends. The CDR3 is 15 amino acids. CDR1 and CDR2 (germline): SGDLS, YYNGEE. As DNA, the CDR3 is TGTGCCAGCAGCGTAGTTCCGGTTCGATACAATGAGCAGTTCTTC. This codes for CASSVVPVRYNEQFF.

In its sample, this clonotype was seen many times. The chain recombines TRBV5-1 with TRBJ2-1; D is uncertain. The germline V gene encodes CDR1 SGHRS and CDR2 YFSETQ. Between the trimmed V and J ends, which lost 0 bases and 2 bases, there was a span of 9 bases. The CDR3 loop spans 15 amino acids. The DNA for the CDR3 is TGCGCCAGCAGCTTGGAGTCAGTTACCTACAATGAGCAGTTCTTC. It codes for CASSLESVTYNEQFF.

Many counts were recorded for this clonotype. This rearrangement joins TRBV4-2 to TRBJ2-7; D could derive from TRBD1 or TRBD2 (5 bases each). The CDR3 sequence is 14 residues long. Germline assignment: CDR1 LGHNA and CDR2 YNFKEQ. V was trimmed by 1 base and J by 7 bases, leaving 14 bases between them. The CDR3 protein is CASSQAPGPVEQYF. The DNA for the CDR3 is TGTGCCAGCAGCCAAGCCCCGGGGCCTGTGGAGCAGTACTTC.

V gene TRBV24-1 combines with J gene TRBJ2-7; 8 nucleotides align to TRBD2. The junction had 6 bases not matched to a gene; V was cut back by 5 bases and J by 7 bases. CDR1 and CDR2 (germline): KGHDR, SFDVKD. The CDR3 spans 13 residues. CDR3 sequence (DNA): TGTGCCACCAGTGTTCTAGCGGGCGGGGAGCAGTACTTC. This sequence encodes CATSVLAGGEQYF.

This clonotype came up many times. This chain connects TRBV10-3 to TRBJ2-7; D is ambiguous. The CDR3 length is 18 residues. With 5 bases removed from V and 3 bases from J, the gap between germline ends came to 26 bases. Germline assignment: CDR1 ENHRY and CDR2 SYGVKD. The CDR3 region has the DNA TGTGCCATCAGTTTTCTCTCGATCGGGCGTATAGGCCGCTACGAGCAGTACTTC. Protein: CAISFLSIGRIGRYEQYF.

The gene calls are TRBV19 and TRBJ1-4; D call uncertain. Germline V gene data show CDR1 as LNHDA and CDR2 as SQIVND (reference sequence). Deletions cut 7 bases from V and 11 bases from J, with 17 bases between. This CDR3 comprises 13 residues. The CDR3 is CASTPGRGRKLFF. CDR3 DNA: TGTGCCAGTACACCGGGGAGAGGTCGGAAACTGTTTTTT. Supplemented by reference TRBV19 and TRBJ1-4, the full variable domain reads DGGITQSPKYLFRKEGQNVTLSCEQNLNHDAMYWYRQDPGQGLRLIYYSQIVNDFQKGDIAEGYSVSREKKESFPLTVTSAQKNPTAFYLCASTPGRGRKLFFGSGTQLSVL.

At least ten counts were recorded for this clonotype. Here the CDR3 reads CASSEVGRDTQYF. The CDR3 DNA sequence: TGTGCCAGCAGTGAAGTGGGGCGGGATACGCAGTATTTT. The chain couples TRBV6-1 to TRBJ2-3, with a possible D match to TRBD1 (5 bases). Germline V CDR1 and CDR2: MNHNS, SASEGT. The CDR3 runs to 13 residues. Trimming stripped 1 base from V and 6 bases from J, with 8 bases between.

This clonotype was picked up many times. The rearrangement joins TRBV27 to TRBJ2-1; D unresolved. Germline values: CDR1 MNHEY, CDR2 SMNVEV (reference sequence). V was clipped by 2 bases and J by 10 bases, with 12 bases between them. The CDR3 covers 13 residues. As DNA, the CDR3 is TGTGCCAGCAGTTTAAAGTCCAATGGCGAGCAGTTCTTC. This sequence encodes CASSLKSNGEQFF.

Ten or more counts support this clonotype. The chain carries TRBV6-2 or TRBV6-3 and TRBJ2-1, with 7 bases matching TRBD2. V lost 0 bases and J lost 8; bases outside the gene matches: 7. Germline V gene lookup returns CDR1 MNHEY and CDR2 SVGEGT. This CDR3 contains 15 residues. CDR3 bases: TGTGCCAGCAGTTACTCGGCTAGCGGAGCCGATGAGCAGTTCTTC. Its translation: CASSYSASGADEQFF.

This clonotype was observed many times. This chain joins TRBV3-1 and TRBJ2-2; 8 bases match TRBD2. Germline assignment: CDR1 LGHDT and CDR2 YNNKEL (reference sequence). V lost 3 bases to trimming and J lost 6 bases; unmatched junction nucleotides: 9. The CDR3 consists of 16 residues. The CDR3 DNA sequence: TGTGCCAGCAGCCATCAGGGCCGGGGGGGCCCCGGGGAGCTGTTTTTT. This codes for CASSHQGRGGPGELFF.

This clonotype was recorded many times. V usage is TRBV12-3 or TRBV12-4 and J usage is TRBJ2-7, with 8 bases lining up with TRBD1. Unmatched junction bases numbered 4, after V lost 2 bases and J lost 4 bases. The CDR3 loop spans 14 amino acids. The CDR3 here is CASSLQGASYEQYF. In DNA, the CDR3 is TGTGCCAGCAGTTTACAGGGGGCCAGTTACGAGCAGTACTTC.

V is TRBV6-2 or TRBV6-3 and J is TRBJ2-1; TRBD1 aligns across 12 bases. J was trimmed by 10 bases and V by 4 bases; bases with no gene match: 5. CDR1 and CDR2 from the germline V gene are MNHEY and SVGEGT. This CDR3 is built from 14 residues. The CDR3 DNA follows: TGTGCCAGCAGTTGGGGACAGGGGGCGCGGGAGCAGTTCTTC. Its translation is CASSWGQGAREQFF.

This clonotype was recorded many times. V gene TRBV28 combines with J gene TRBJ2-7, with no clear D. This CDR3 spans 11 amino acids. The V and J ends lost 0 bases and 7 bases respectively, with 4 bases between them. Germline CDR1 is MDHEN and CDR2 is SYDVKM. The CDR3 is CASSLWEEQYF. Written as DNA, the CDR3 is TGTGCCAGCAGTTTATGGGAAGAGCAGTACTTC.

This clonotype was detected ten times or more. The CDR3 protein is CASSRVGRDIRSEYGYTF. The CDR3 nucleotides are TGTGCCAGCAGCCGAGTTGGTCGGGACATACGTTCTGAATATGGCTACACCTTC. The chain recombines TRBV7-9 with TRBJ1-2; possibly TRBD1 for D (6 bases). V shed 5 bases and J shed 5 bases, with 27 bases lying between them. Germline V gene sequence: CDR1 SEHNR, CDR2 FQNEAQ (reference sequence). The CDR3 has 18 residues.

The chain uses TRBV28 and TRBJ2-7; D might be TRBD1 or TRBD2, each matching 5 bases. V was clipped by 2 bases and J by 9 bases, with 11 bases between them. CDR3 length equals 12 residues. The V gene's germline CDR1 is MDHEN and CDR2 SYDVKM. CDR3 protein: CASSLGGVVQYF. The CDR3 nucleotides are TGTGCCAGCAGTTTAGGGGGAGTCGTGCAGTACTTC.

There are many counts of this clonotype. The chain links TRBV12-3 or TRBV12-4 to TRBJ1-1; 11 positions agree with TRBD1. This CDR3 region has 17 residues. Trimming cost V 2 bases and J 11 bases; bases outside gene matches: 16. DNA of the CDR3: TGTGCCAGCAGTTTAAACGGTCTCGGGGGACAGGGGGGTCGGGCTTTCTTT. Translation gives CASSLNGLGGQGGRAFF.